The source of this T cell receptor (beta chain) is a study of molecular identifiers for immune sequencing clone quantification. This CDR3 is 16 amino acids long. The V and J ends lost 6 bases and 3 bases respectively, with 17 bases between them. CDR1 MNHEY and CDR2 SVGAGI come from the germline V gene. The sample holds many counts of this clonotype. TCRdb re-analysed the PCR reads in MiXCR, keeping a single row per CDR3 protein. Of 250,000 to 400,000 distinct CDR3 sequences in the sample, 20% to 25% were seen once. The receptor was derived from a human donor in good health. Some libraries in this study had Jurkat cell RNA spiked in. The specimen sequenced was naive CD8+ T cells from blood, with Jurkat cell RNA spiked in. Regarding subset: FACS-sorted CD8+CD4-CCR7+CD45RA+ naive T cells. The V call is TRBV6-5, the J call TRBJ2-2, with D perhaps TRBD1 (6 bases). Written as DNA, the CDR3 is TGTGCCAGCAGCCGCAGGGGCCCTGAGGACACCGGGGAGCTGTTTTTT. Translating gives CASSRRGPEDTGELFF.